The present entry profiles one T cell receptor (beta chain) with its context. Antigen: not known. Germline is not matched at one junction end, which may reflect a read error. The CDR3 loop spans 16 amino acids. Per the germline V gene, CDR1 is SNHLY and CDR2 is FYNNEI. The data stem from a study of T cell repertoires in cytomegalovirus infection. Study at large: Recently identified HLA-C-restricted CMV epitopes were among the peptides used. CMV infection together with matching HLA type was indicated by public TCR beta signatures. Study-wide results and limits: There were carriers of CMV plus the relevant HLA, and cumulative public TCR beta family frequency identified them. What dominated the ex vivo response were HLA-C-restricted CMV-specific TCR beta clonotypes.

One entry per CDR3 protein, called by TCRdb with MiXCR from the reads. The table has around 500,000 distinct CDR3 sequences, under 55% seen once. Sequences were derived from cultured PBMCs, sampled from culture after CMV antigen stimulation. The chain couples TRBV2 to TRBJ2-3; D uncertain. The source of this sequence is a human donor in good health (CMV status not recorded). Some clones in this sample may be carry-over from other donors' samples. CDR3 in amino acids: CASREALGRLRDTQYF. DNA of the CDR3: TGTGCCAGCAGGGAAGCCCTCGGGCGGCTAAGAGATACGCAGTATTTT. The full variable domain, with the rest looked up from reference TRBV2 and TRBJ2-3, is EPEVTQTPSHQVTQMGQEVILRCVPISNHLYFYWYRQILGQKVEFLVSFYNNEISEKSEIFDDQFSVERPDGSNFTLKIRSTKLEDSAMYFCASREALGRLRDTQYFGPGTRLTVL.